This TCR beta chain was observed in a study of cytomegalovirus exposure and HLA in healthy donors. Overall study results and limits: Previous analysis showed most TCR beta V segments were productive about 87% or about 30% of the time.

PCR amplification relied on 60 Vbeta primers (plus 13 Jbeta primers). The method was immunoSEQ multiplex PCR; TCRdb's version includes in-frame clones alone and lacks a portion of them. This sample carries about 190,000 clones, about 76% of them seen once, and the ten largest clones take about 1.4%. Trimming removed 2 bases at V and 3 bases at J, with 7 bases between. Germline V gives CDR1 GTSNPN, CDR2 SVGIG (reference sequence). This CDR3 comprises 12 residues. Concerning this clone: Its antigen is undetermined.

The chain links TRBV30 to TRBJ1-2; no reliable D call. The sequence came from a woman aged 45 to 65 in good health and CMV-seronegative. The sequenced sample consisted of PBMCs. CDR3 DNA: TGTGCCTGGAGTCCCGGGGACTATGGCTACACCTTC. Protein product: CAWSPGDYGYTF.